This TCR beta chain was recovered during a study of blood T cell repertoires in COVID-19. Study overall: Spain, Italy and the United States supplied samples that represented acute and convalescent COVID-19.

Participant age was about 18 to 89 years, and participants resided in 24 US areas. Participants' own reports of clinical history determined their cohort assignment. Data came from immunoSEQ multiplex PCR; TCRdb stores just in-frame clones and leaves some out. The sample yields 150,000 or so clones, 75% to 90% seen once. Germline V gives CDR1 SNHLY, CDR2 FYNNEI. V lost 5 bases and J 6 bases, leaving 14 bases between the germline ends. The CDR3 covers 13 residues. This chain connects TRBV2 to TRBJ2-7; D ambiguous. The clonotype comes from a woman aged 40 to 50 who had been exposed to COVID-19. The sequenced material came from PBMCs or T cells enriched from blood (not recorded which). The CDR3 coding sequence is TGTGCCAGCAGTCCCCTTAGCCTTGTCGAGCAGTACTTC. It codes for CASSPLSLVEQYF.